The clone carrying this TCR beta chain was found once. No antigen is known for it. Distinct nucleotide sequences in the sample also encode this CDR3. Using immunoSEQ multiplex PCR, the repertoire was profiled, and TCRdb retains in-frame clones only, with some absent. The sample holds more than 65,000 clones, roughly 80% seen once. The data stem from a study of T cell clones after liver transplantation. Study-wide background: TCRbeta sequencing after a pre-transplant mixed lymphocyte reaction identified graft-donor-reactive clones, later tracked in post-transplant blood. Until 12-24 months post-transplant, subjects got standard immunosuppression and no induction.

The CDR3 totals 13 residues. Trimming took 4 bases from V and 7 from J, leaving 11 bases between them. CDR1 and CDR2 (germline): SGHVS, FQNEAQ. Study results and limitations: Compared with third party-reactive sequences, donor-reactive ones declined more, independent of withdrawal success.

This sequence was found in a human patient who received a liver transplant. T cells may partly derive from the graft donor. This rearrangement joins TRBV7-8 to TRBJ2-1; the D call may be TRBD1 or TRBD2 (5 bases each). The specimen comprised CD4+ T cells from blood, sampled 12 months after liver transplant. CDR3 in amino acids: CASSSERGNEQFF. CDR3 coding DNA: TGTGCCAGCAGCTCTGAGAGGGGTAATGAGCAGTTCTTC.